This T cell receptor (beta chain) is from a study of T cells in Graves' hyperthyroidism and ophthalmopathy. V was trimmed by 7 bases and J by 2 bases, leaving 15 bases between them. CDR3 length: 14 amino acids. In germline, CDR1 is GTSNPN, CDR2 SVGIG (reference sequence). Amplified TCR beta CDR3 regions derived from RNA transcripts. TCR CDR3 underwent first-round RT-PCR with the HTBI primer set. MiXCR, run by TCRdb on the multiplex PCR reads, gives a single entry per CDR3 protein. The sample lists 600,000 or so distinct CDR3 sequences, about 17% seen once, with approximately 3.9% in the top ten. Sequenced material: blood. The sequence came from a woman aged 30 to 39 with Graves' hyperthyroidism. The rearrangement joins TRBV30 to TRBJ1-5, with a weak D call TRBD1 (6 bases). The CDR3 here is CAYRVGGGNQPQHF. Written as DNA, the CDR3 is TGTGCCTACCGAGTGGGGGGCGGCAATCAGCCCCAGCATTTT.